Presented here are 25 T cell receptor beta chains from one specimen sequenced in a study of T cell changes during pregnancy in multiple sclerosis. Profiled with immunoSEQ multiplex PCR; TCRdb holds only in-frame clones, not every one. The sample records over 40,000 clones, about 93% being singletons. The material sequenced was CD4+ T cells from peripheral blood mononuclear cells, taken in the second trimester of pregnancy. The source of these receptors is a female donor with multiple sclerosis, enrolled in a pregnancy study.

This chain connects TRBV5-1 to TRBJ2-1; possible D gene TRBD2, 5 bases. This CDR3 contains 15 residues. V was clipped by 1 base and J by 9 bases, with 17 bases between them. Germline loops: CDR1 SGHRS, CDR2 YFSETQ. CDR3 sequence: CASSLSVSKAGEQFF. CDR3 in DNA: TGCGCCAGCAGCTTGTCAGTCAGTAAGGCGGGTGAGCAGTTCTTC.

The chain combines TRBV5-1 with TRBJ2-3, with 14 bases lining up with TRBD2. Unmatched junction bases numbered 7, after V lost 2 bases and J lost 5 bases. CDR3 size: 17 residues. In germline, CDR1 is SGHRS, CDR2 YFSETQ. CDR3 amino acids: CASSLGTSGSLIDTQYF. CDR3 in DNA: TGCGCCAGCAGCTTAGGGACTAGCGGGAGTTTGATAGATACGCAGTATTTT.

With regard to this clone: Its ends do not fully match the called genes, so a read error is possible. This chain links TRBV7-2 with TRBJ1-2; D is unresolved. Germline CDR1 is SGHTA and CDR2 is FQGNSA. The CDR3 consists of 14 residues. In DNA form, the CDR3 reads TGTGCCAGCAGCTTAGGATTGAGTACCCCTTCTTCCTCCTTC. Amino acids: CASSLGLSTPSSSF. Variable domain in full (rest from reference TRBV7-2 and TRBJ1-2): GAGVSQSPSNKVTEKGKDVELRCDPISGHTALYWYRQSLGQGLEFLIYFQGNSAPDKSGLPSDRFSAERTGGSVSTLTIQRTQQEDSAVYLCASSLGLSTPSSSFGSGTRLTVV.

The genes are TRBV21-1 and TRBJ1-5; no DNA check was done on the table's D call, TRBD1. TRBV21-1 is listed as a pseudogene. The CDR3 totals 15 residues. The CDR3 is CASSRRGQGNQPQHF. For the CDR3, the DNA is TGTGCCAGCAGCAGAAGGGGACAGGGCAATCAGCCCCAGCATTTT.

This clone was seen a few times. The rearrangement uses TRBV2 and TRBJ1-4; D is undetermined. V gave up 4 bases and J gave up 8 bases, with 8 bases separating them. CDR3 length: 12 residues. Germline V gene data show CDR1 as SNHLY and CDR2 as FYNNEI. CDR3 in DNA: TGTGCCAGCAGTGGAACGGGGGAAAAACTGTTTTTT. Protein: CASSGTGEKLFF.

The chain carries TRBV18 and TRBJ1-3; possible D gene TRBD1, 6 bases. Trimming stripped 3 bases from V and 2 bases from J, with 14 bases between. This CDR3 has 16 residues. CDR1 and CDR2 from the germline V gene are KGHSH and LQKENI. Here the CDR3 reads CASSPMLGGAGNTIYF. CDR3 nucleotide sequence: TGTGCCAGCTCACCTATGCTAGGGGGAGCTGGAAACACCATATATTTT.

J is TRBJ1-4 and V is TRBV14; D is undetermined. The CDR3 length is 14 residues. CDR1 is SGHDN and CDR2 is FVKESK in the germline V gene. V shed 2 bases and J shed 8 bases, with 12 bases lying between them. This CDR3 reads CASSQLGIGEKLFF. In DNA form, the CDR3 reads TGTGCCAGCAGCCAACTCGGGATCGGGGAAAAACTGTTTTTT.

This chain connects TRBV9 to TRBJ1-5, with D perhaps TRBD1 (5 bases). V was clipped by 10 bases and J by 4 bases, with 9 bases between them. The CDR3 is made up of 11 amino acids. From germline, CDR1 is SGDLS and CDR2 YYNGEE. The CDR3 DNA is TGTGCCTCGGGGGATAATCAGCCCCAGCATTTT. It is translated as CASGDNQPQHF.

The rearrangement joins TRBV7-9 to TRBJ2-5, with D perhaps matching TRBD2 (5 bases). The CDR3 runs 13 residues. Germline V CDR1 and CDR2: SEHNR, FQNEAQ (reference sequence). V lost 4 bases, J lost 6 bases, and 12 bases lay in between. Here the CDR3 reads CASSSNGEQTQYF. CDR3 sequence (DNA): TGTGCCAGCAGCTCAAACGGGGAACAGACCCAGTACTTC.

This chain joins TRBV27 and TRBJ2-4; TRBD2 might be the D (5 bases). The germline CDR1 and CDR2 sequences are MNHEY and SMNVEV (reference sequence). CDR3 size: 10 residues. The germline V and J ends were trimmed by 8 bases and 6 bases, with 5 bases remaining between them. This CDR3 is CASGRNIQYF. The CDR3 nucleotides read TGTGCCAGCGGGAGAAACATTCAGTACTTC.

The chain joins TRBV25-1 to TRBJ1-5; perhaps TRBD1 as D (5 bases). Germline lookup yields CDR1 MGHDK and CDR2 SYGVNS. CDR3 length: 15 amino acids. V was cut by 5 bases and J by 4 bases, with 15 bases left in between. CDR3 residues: CASSPRDRPNQPQHF. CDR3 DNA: TGTGCCAGCAGTCCACGAGACAGACCTAATCAGCCCCAGCATTTT.

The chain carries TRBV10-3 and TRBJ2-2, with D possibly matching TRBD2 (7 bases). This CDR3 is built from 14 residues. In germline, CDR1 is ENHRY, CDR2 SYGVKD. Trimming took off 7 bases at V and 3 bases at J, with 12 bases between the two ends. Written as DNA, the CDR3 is TGTGCCATCATGGGAGGGGGGGACACCGGGGAGCTGTTTTTT. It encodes CAIMGGGDTGELFF.

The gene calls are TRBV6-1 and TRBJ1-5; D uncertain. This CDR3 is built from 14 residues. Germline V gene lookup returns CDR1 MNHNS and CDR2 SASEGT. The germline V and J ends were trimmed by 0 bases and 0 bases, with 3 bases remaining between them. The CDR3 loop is CASSEARSNQPQHF. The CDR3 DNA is TGTGCCAGCAGTGAAGCCCGTAGCAATCAGCCCCAGCATTTT.

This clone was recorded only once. The CDR3 is CASSRGQGLGQETQYF. In DNA form, the CDR3 reads TGCGCCAGCAGCCGTGGACAGGGTTTAGGCCAAGAGACCCAGTACTTC. V and J are TRBV5-1 and TRBJ2-5; 8 nucleotides match TRBD1. Trimming took 4 bases from V and 1 from J; bases not matched to a gene: 9. CDR3 length equals 16 residues. Germline V gives CDR1 SGHRS, CDR2 YFSETQ.

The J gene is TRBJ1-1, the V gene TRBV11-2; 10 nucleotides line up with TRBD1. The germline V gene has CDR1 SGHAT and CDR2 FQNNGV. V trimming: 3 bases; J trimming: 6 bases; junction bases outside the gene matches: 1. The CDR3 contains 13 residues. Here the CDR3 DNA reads TGTGCCAGCAGCTTCGGACAGGGGGCTGAAGCTTTCTTT. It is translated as CASSFGQGAEAFF.

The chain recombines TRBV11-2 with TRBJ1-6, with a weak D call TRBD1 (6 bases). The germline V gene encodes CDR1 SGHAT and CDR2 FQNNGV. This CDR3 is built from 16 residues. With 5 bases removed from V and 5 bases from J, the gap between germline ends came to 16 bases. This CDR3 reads CASSSVEQGHNSPLHF. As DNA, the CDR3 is TGTGCCAGCAGCAGCGTCGAACAGGGACATAATTCACCCCTCCACTTT.

This CDR3 is CASSFLPRGEEKLFF. CDR3 DNA: TGTGCCAGCAGTTTCCTGCCCAGGGGGGAGGAAAAACTGTTTTTT. V usage is TRBV6-5 and J usage is TRBJ1-4, with TRBD1 matching over 7 bases. The germline V gene encodes CDR1 MNHEY and CDR2 SVGAGI. V was clipped by 4 bases and J by 8 bases; unmatched bases: 10. The CDR3 loop spans 15 amino acids.

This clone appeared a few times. The CDR3 coding sequence is TGCGCCAGCAGTTACCACCCAGGGGCGAGGAGCACCGGGGAGCTGTTTTTT. This gives the protein CASSYHPGARSTGELFF. The genes are TRBV10-1 and TRBJ2-2; the D gene is possibly TRBD1 (6 bases). Trimming shortened V by 5 bases and J by 4 bases, and 20 bases separated the two germline ends. The CDR3 totals 17 residues. Germline V gene lookup returns CDR1 WNHNN and CDR2 SYGVQD (reference sequence).

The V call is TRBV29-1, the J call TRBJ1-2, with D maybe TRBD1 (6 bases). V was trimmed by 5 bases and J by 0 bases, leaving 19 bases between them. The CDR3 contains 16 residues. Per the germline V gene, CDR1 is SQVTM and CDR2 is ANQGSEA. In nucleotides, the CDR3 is TGCAGCGTTACCGGGACACCAGAAGGTTCTAACTATGGCTACACCTTC. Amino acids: CSVTGTPEGSNYGYTF.

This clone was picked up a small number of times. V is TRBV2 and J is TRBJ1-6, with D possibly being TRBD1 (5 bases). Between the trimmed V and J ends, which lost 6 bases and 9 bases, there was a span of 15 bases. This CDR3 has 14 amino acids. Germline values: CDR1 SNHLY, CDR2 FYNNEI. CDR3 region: CASREGNNGSPLHF. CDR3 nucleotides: TGTGCCAGCAGGGAGGGGAACAACGGTTCACCCCTCCACTTT.

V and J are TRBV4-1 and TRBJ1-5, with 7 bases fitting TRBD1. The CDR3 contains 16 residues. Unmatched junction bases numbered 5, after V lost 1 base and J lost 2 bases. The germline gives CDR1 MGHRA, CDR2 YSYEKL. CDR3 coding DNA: TGCGCCAGCAGCCAAGGGGACAGCCTGGGCAATCAGCCCCAGCATTTT. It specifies CASSQGDSLGNQPQHF.

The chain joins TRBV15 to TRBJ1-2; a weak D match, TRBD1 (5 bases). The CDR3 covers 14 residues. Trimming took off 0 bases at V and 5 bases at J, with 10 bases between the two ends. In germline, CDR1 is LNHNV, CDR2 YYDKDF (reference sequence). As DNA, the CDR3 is TGTGCCACCAGCAGAGATCTGACAGTTTATGGCTACACCTTC. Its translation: CATSRDLTVYGYTF. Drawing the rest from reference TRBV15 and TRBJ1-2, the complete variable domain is DAMVIQNPRYQVTQFGKPVTLSCSQTLNHNVMYWYQQKSSQAPKLLFHYYDKDFNNEADTPDNFQSRRPNTSFCFLDIRSPGLGDTAMYLCATSRDLTVYGYTFGSGTRLTVV.

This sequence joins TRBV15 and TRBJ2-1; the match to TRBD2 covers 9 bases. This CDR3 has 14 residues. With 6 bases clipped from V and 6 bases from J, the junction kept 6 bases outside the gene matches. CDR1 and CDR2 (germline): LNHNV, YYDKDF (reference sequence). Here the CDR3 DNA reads TGTGCCACCAGGCATGATAGCGGGAGCAATGAGCAGTTCTTC. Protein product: CATRHDSGSNEQFF.

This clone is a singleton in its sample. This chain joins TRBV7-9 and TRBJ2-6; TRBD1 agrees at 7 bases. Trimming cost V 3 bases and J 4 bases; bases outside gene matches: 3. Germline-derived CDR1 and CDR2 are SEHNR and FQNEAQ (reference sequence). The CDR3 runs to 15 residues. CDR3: CASSFDRAGANVLTF. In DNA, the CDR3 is TGTGCCAGCAGCTTCGACAGGGCCGGGGCCAACGTCCTGACTTTC.

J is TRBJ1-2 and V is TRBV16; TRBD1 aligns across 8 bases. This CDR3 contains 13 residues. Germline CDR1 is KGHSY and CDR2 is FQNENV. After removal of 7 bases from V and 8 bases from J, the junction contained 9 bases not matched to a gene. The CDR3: CASTHGTGGGYTF. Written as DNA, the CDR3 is TGTGCCAGCACCCACGGGACAGGAGGGGGCTACACCTTC.